This T cell receptor beta chain derives from a study of control samples from healthy donors and cancer patients (dated by TCRdb to about 2020). CDR1 and CDR2, looked up from the germline V gene, are SGDLS and YYNGEE. A distance of 19 bases separates the germline ends of V and J, which lose 4 bases and 10 bases respectively. The CDR3 measures 14 amino acids from cysteine to phenylalanine. Only CDR3 DNA is held: 42 bases, read in frame from base 1. The library came from the immunoSEQ multiplex PCR assay. TCRdb carries this immuneACCESS record with in-frame sequences only. Its versions omit some clonotypes, under half of them owing to an unresolved V gene in the studies checked, with the rest unexplained. The sample contains under 300,000 clones, almost 85% of them found a single time. The ten largest clones take up roughly 14% of the sample. A word on this clone: Its specific antigen is unknown. No base-level quality is on record; no much larger clone is a single base apart.

Sequencing used PBMCs. The sequence was collected from a woman aged 60 to 75 with lung cancer. The chain is made from TRBV9 and TRBJ2-3; TRBD2 is perhaps the D gene, given 5 matching bases. The nucleotides are TGTGCCAGCAGCTCTTTGCCGGGAAGCCCCGCGCAGTATTTT. It specifies CASSSLPGSPAQYF.